Presented here are 15 T cell receptor beta chains from one specimen sequenced in a study of human CD8 memory T cell subsets. Sequencing libraries of TCR beta were made by UMI-labeled 5' RACE. For each CDR3 protein, TCRdb gives one entry from its re-call of the 5' RACE reads, without DNA. Its table records about 20,000 distinct CDR3 sequences. Material: CD8+ T cells from PBMCs. Source of these receptors: a human donor in good health.

This chain joins TRBV7-4 and TRBJ2-1; TCRdb's D call, TRBD1, is unchecked because there is no DNA. The CDR3 consists of 15 residues. Germline CDR1 is SGHVT and CDR2 is SQSDAQ. The CDR3: CASSPVAGQYNEQFF.

The chain uses TRBV21-1 and TRBJ2-5; TCRdb returns TRBD1, unconfirmable since there is no DNA. TRBV21-1 has pseudogene status. The CDR3 extends over 16 amino acids. CDR3: CASSYYIRQGDETQYF.

This chain links TRBV7-9 with TRBJ1-6; TCRdb indicates TRBD1, and absent DNA this call remains unverified. This CDR3 spans 12 amino acids. Per germline, CDR1 SEHNR and CDR2 FQNEAQ (reference sequence). The CDR3 is CASSRGPTSLHF. The complete variable domain, with remaining parts taken from reference TRBV7-9 and TRBJ1-6, reads DTGVSQNPRHKITKRGQNVTFRCDPISEHNRLYWYRQTLGQGPEFLTYFQNEAQLEKSRLLSDRFSAERPKGSFSTLEIQRTEQGDSAMYLCASSRGPTSLHFGNGTRLTVT.

This chain connects TRBV7-2 to TRBJ1-6. The germline V gene has CDR1 SGHTA and CDR2 FQGNSA. This CDR3 contains 19 residues. The CDR3 protein is CASSFFAGLNIGRGSPLHF.

The V and J genes are TRBV20-1 and TRBJ2-1. CDR1 is DFQATT, CDR2 SNEGSKA, per germline (reference sequence). The CDR3 sequence is 14 residues long. The chain's CDR3 is CSASGWSSYNEQFF.

The chain uses TRBV28 and TRBJ2-7; TCRdb proposes TRBD1, but this gene call is untestable without DNA. This CDR3 region has 14 residues. Germline V CDR1 and CDR2: MDHEN, SYDVKM. The CDR3 sequence is CASSVTGGVYEQYF.

This clonotype is deemed medium-sized by its frequency. V gene TRBV7-9 combines with J gene TRBJ1-2; TCRdb calls TRBD1, which cannot be checked without DNA. This CDR3 spans 16 amino acids. The germline CDR1 and CDR2 sequences are SEHNR and FQNEAQ (reference sequence). CDR3 residues: CASTLAPGKTRYGYTF.

This chain links TRBV9 with TRBJ2-1; the TCRdb D gene call, TRBD2, has no DNA to confirm it. Germline values: CDR1 SGDLS, CDR2 YYNGEE. The CDR3 is 15 amino acids. CDR3 loop: CASSVGTSGANEQFF. Supplemented by reference TRBV9 and TRBJ2-1, the full variable domain reads DSGVTQTPKHLITATGQRVTLRCSPRSGDLSVYWYQQSLDQGLQFLIQYYNGEERAKGNILERFSAQQFPDLHSELNLSSLELGDSALYFCASSVGTSGANEQFFGPGTRLTVL.

This chain's CDR3 is CASSLVGRATDTQYF. The chain couples TRBV3-1 to TRBJ2-3; with no DNA, the TCRdb D assignment of TRBD2 cannot be verified. This CDR3 is 15 amino acids long. CDR1 and CDR2 (germline): LGHDT, YNNKEL (reference sequence).

The rearrangement links TRBV6-6 to TRBJ1-2; TCRdb selects TRBD1, and the lack of DNA leaves this call unchecked. This CDR3 is built from 15 residues. Looked up from germline, CDR1 is MNHNY and CDR2 is SVGAGI (reference sequence). The CDR3 loop is CASSLDRPTHYGYTF.

V and J are TRBV7-9 and TRBJ1-5. Germline V CDR1 and CDR2: SEHNR, FQNEAQ (reference sequence). CDR3 size: 13 residues. Here the CDR3 reads CASSFSENQPQHF. Combining the CDR3 with reference TRBV7-9 and TRBJ1-5 gives the whole variable domain DTGVSQNPRHKITKRGQNVTFRCDPISEHNRLYWYRQTLGQGPEFLTYFQNEAQLEKSRLLSDRFSAERPKGSFSTLEIQRTEQGDSAMYLCASSFSENQPQHFGDGTRLSIL.

The V call is TRBV7-9, the J call TRBJ1-6; TCRdb selects TRBD1, and the lack of DNA leaves this call unchecked. Germline CDR1 SEHNR, CDR2 FQNEAQ (reference sequence). The CDR3 runs 16 residues. CDR3: CASSSFGLGANSPLHF.

The chain uses TRBV6-4 and TRBJ1-1; with no DNA, the TCRdb D assignment of TRBD1 cannot be verified. CDR3 size: 15 residues. Germline loops: CDR1 MRHNA, CDR2 SNTAGT. The CDR3 sequence: CASSEQGFGNTEAFF.

The chain recombines TRBV7-9 with TRBJ2-1; TCRdb returns TRBD1, unconfirmable since there is no DNA. The CDR3 runs to 12 residues. Germline CDR1 is SEHNR and CDR2 is FQNEAQ (reference sequence). The CDR3 reads CASSDSGKPPFF.

V usage is TRBV28 and J usage is TRBJ1-5. Germline V gene sequence: CDR1 MDHEN, CDR2 SYDVKM. The length of the CDR3 is 11 residues. The CDR3 region is CASSLSQPQHF.